The 12 T cell receptor beta chains in this list originate from one sample, sequenced in a study of T cell responses to AZD1222 COVID-19 vaccine (dated by TCRdb to the early 2020s). The library was made by the immunoSEQ multiplex PCR assay. In TCRdb, the immuneACCESS table is reduced to in-frame sequences with V and J assigned. These tables do not hold every clone; where another copy was compared, an unresolved V gene accounts for under half, and the others remain unexplained. The sample table records 120,000 or so clones; about nine tenths of these occur just once. The ten largest clones take up just over 7% of the sample. Reading the label with the study, this specimen's time point is: baseline before first vaccination. This material consisted of peripheral blood, taken on day 0 of AZD1222 vaccination. These receptors all come from an adult in good health.

The chain employs TRBV18 and TRBJ2-7, with D maybe TRBD2 (5 bases). Trimming stripped 4 bases from V and 0 bases from J, with 10 bases between. This CDR3 is 14 amino acids long. Per the germline V gene, CDR1 is KGHSH and CDR2 is LQKENI. The CDR3 here is CASSRADHSYEQYF. For the CDR3, the DNA is TGTGCCAGCTCACGAGCGGACCACTCCTACGAGCAGTACTTC. Full variable domain (missing parts from reference TRBV18 and TRBJ2-7): NAGVMQNPRHLVRRRGQEARLRCSPMKGHSHVYWYRQLPEEGLKFMVYLQKENIIDESGMPKERFSAEFPKEGPSILRIQQVVRGDSAAYFCASSRADHSYEQYFGPGTRLTVT.

The chain has TRBV6-2 or TRBV6-3 and TRBJ2-5, with 13 bases lining up with TRBD2. CDR1 is MNHEY and CDR2 is SVGEGT in the germline V gene. The CDR3 spans 15 residues. Losses at the gene ends were 6 bases for V and 5 bases for J; bases not matched to a gene: 6. The DNA for the CDR3 is TGTGCCAGCAGCCCCGGGACTAGCGGGATCGAGACCCAGTACTTC. It is translated as CASSPGTSGIETQYF.

The chain joins TRBV28 to TRBJ1-1; D not resolved. The germline V gene has CDR1 MDHEN and CDR2 SYDVKM. The V end lost 8 bases, the J end lost 9 bases, and 10 bases lay between the germline ends. This CDR3 is built from 10 residues. The CDR3, as DNA: TGTGCCAGCGTGAGAATCCAAGCTTTCTTT. Its translation: CASVRIQAFF.

DNA of the CDR3: TGCGCCAGCAGCTTCGTCGAGCTAACCACGCAGTATTTT. Translated, it gives CASSFVELTTQYF. J is TRBJ2-3 and V is TRBV5-1, with no clear D. This CDR3 comprises 13 residues. Germline lookup yields CDR1 SGHRS and CDR2 YFSETQ. The ends were cut back, 2 bases at V and 9 bases at J, with 13 bases in the middle.

The V gene is TRBV24-1, the J gene TRBJ2-2; the D gene is possibly TRBD1 (6 bases). The V end was cut by 6 bases, the J end by 6 bases, with 16 bases between. Germline V CDR1 and CDR2: KGHDR, SFDVKD. This CDR3 is built from 15 residues. The CDR3 region has the DNA TGTGCCACCAGTTGGGGACACCTCGGCGCCGGGGAGCTGTTTTTT. Protein sequence: CATSWGHLGAGELFF.

This chain joins TRBV5-1 and TRBJ1-1; 9 bases map to TRBD1. The V gene's germline CDR1 is SGHRS and CDR2 YFSETQ. This CDR3 has 14 amino acids. The junction had 2 bases not matched to a gene; V was cut back by 4 bases and J by 1 base. CDR3 loop: CASSVQGANTEAFF. The DNA of the CDR3 is TGCGCCAGCAGCGTACAGGGGGCGAACACTGAAGCTTTCTTT. Full variable domain (missing parts from reference TRBV5-1 and TRBJ1-1): KAGVTQTPRYLIKTRGQQVTLSCSPISGHRSVSWYQQTPGQGLQFLFEYFSETQRNKGNFPGRFSGRQFSNSRSEMNVSTLELGDSALYLCASSVQGANTEAFFGQGTRLTVV.

The chain carries TRBV19 and TRBJ2-5; unclear D gene. Trimming removed 10 bases from V and 0 bases from J, with 6 bases in between. This CDR3 region has 11 residues. Germline loops: CDR1 LNHDA, CDR2 SQIVND (reference sequence). The CDR3 DNA reads TGTGCCACCCAGTACCAAGAGACCCAGTACTTC. This encodes CATQYQETQYF.

The V gene is TRBV7-2, the J gene TRBJ2-4, with D maybe TRBD1 (6 bases). The V end lost 1 base, the J end lost 6 bases, and 10 bases lay between the germline ends. Germline assignment: CDR1 SGHTA and CDR2 FQGNSA. The CDR3 spans 14 residues. The CDR3 reads CASSLVPRGNIQYF. CDR3 in DNA: TGTGCCAGCAGCTTAGTTCCCAGGGGAAACATTCAGTACTTC.

The CDR3 DNA reads as TGCAGCGTGACATCTGTTCTAGCGGGAGTCTTCGGAGATACGCAGTATTTT. Amino acid sequence: CSVTSVLAGVFGDTQYF. The genes are TRBV29-1 and TRBJ2-3; 10 bases map to TRBD2. The CDR3 is made up of 17 amino acids. CDR1 is SQVTM, CDR2 ANQGSEA, per germline. V was pared by 6 bases and J by 5 bases, with 17 bases of the junction left unmatched.

This chain joins TRBV19 and TRBJ2-3, with TRBD2 matching 8 bases. This CDR3 contains 14 residues. The germline V gene has CDR1 LNHDA and CDR2 SQIVND (reference sequence). The trim removed 8 bases at V and 1 base at J, leaving 5 bases unmatched. CDR3 residues: CASASGGGTDTQYF. The DNA for the CDR3 is TGTGCCAGTGCCTCCGGGGGGGGCACAGATACGCAGTATTTT.

The genes are TRBV11-3 and TRBJ2-3; weak D call: TRBD2 (5 bases). V dropped 5 bases and J dropped 6 bases, with 18 bases sitting between them. CDR1 and CDR2 (germline): SGHNT, YENEEA. The CDR3 totals 15 residues. The CDR3: CASSPGLSSSDTQYF. The CDR3 DNA is TGTGCCAGCAGCCCAGGACTCTCTTCCAGCGATACGCAGTATTTT.

The chain uses TRBV29-1 and TRBJ2-6; D ambiguous. The CDR3 consists of 15 residues. Germline CDR1 reads SQVTM; CDR2 reads ANQGSEA. Between the trimmed V and J ends, which lost 0 bases and 1 base, there was a span of 7 bases. The CDR3 region is CSVEDLGSGANVLTF. The CDR3 DNA sequence: TGCAGCGTTGAAGATCTGGGTTCTGGGGCCAACGTCCTGACTTTC.